One and the same sample provided the 9 T cell receptor beta chains below, sequenced in a study of blood T cell repertoires in COVID-19. Using immunoSEQ multiplex PCR, the repertoire was profiled, and TCRdb retains in-frame clones only, with some absent. In the table there are some 190,000 clones, approximately 86% of which are singletons. Input material: peripheral blood. The receptor set was obtained from an elderly man with COVID-19, enrolled during active disease.

This chain links TRBV5-6 with TRBJ1-1; no reliable D call. V was pared by 4 bases and J by 0 bases, with 7 bases between. CDR1 and CDR2 (germline): SGHDT, YYEEEE. This CDR3 region has 13 residues. Here the CDR3 DNA reads TGTGCCAGCAGCCCCGCTATGAACACTGAAGCTTTCTTT. Protein sequence: CASSPAMNTEAFF.

The V and J genes are TRBV6-5 and TRBJ1-5, with 9 bases lining up with TRBD1. Germline CDR1 MNHEY, CDR2 SVGAGI. CDR3 length: 16 residues. The V and J ends lost 0 bases and 5 bases, in that order; junction bases with no gene match: 5. The CDR3 nucleotides are TGTGCCAGCAGTTACTCCGGGACAGGGCCAGATCAGCCCCAGCATTTT. Amino acids: CASSYSGTGPDQPQHF.

V and J are TRBV29-1 and TRBJ2-3, with 8 bases fitting TRBD2. The germline CDR1 and CDR2 sequences are SQVTM and ANQGSEA. The V gene end was trimmed by 5 bases and the J gene end by 6 bases; junction bases not matched to a gene: 7. The CDR3 extends over 13 amino acids. As DNA, the CDR3 is TGCAGCGTTCAAGCGGGGGTTGTGGATACGCAGTATTTT. Its protein product is CSVQAGVVDTQYF.

The chain employs TRBV5-1 and TRBJ1-1; a possible D gene is TRBD1 (6 bases). V was trimmed by 4 bases and J by 5 bases, leaving 18 bases between them. The CDR3 length is 15 residues. Germline CDR1 reads SGHRS; CDR2 reads YFSETQ. The CDR3 DNA follows: TGCGCCAGCAGCCCAACTGGACAGAAGTCAACTGAAGCTTTCTTT. This translates into CASSPTGQKSTEAFF.

The V call is TRBV2, the J call TRBJ1-2; 10 nucleotides agree with TRBD1. The CDR3 is made up of 14 amino acids. J was trimmed by 14 bases and V by 3 bases; bases with no gene match: 12. Germline V gene sequence: CDR1 SNHLY, CDR2 FYNNEI. CDR3 DNA: TGTGCCAGCAGTGATCAGCCGGGACAGGGGATCGGAACCTTC. Its translation: CASSDQPGQGIGTF.

J is TRBJ2-7 and V is TRBV5-4; perhaps TRBD1 as D (5 bases). The germline V gene has CDR1 SGHNT and CDR2 YYREEE (reference sequence). Trimming shortened V by 1 base and J by 3 bases, and 11 bases separated the two germline ends. The length of the CDR3 is 14 residues. The CDR3 sequence is CASSLNGQGYEQYF. CDR3 DNA sequence: TGTGCCAGCAGCTTGAATGGGCAGGGCTACGAGCAGTACTTC.

The V and J genes are TRBV5-1 and TRBJ2-5; tentative D call: TRBD2 (5 bases). CDR3 length: 16 amino acids. Germline V gene lookup returns CDR1 SGHRS and CDR2 YFSETQ. Trimming took off 0 bases at V and 3 bases at J, with 15 bases between the two ends. This CDR3 is CASSLAGFTREETQYF. In DNA, the CDR3 is TGCGCCAGCAGCTTGGCGGGGTTCACTAGGGAAGAGACCCAGTACTTC.

This clone was detected a few times. This rearrangement joins TRBV10-3 to TRBJ2-2; maybe TRBD1 (6 bases). Trimming shortened V by 3 bases and J by 5 bases, and 7 bases separated the two germline ends. Germline V CDR1 and CDR2: ENHRY, SYGVKD. CDR3 length equals 13 residues. The CDR3 DNA sequence: TGTGCCATCAGTGAACAGGGTACCGGGGAGCTGTTTTTT. Protein sequence: CAISEQGTGELFF.

This clone was found a few times. The chain links TRBV11-3 to TRBJ1-1; 9 bases agree with TRBD1. The germline V gene encodes CDR1 SGHNT and CDR2 YENEEA. J was trimmed by 2 bases and V by 1 base; bases with no gene match: 8. CDR3 length: 17 residues. CDR3 protein: CASSLGGTGRGNTEAFF. The CDR3 DNA sequence: TGTGCCAGCAGCTTAGGGGGGACAGGGAGGGGAAACACTGAAGCTTTCTTT.